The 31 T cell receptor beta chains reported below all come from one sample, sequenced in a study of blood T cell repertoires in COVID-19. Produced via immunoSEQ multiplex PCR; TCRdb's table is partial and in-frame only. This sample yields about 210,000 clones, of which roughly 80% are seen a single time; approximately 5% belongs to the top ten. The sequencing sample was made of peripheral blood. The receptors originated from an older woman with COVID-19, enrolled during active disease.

Here the CDR3 reads CAISEVRDYEQYF. CDR3 coding DNA: TGTGCCATCAGTGAAGTCAGGGATTACGAGCAGTACTTC. This chain uses TRBV10-3 with TRBJ2-7; D may be TRBD1 (5 bases). The CDR3 is made up of 13 amino acids. CDR1 and CDR2 (germline): ENHRY, SYGVKD. V was pared by 3 bases and J by 4 bases, with 10 bases between.

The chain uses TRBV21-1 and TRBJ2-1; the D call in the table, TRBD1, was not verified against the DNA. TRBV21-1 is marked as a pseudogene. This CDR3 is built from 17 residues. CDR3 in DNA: TGTGCCAGCAGCAAAGAGGTTAGGGGGAATCTCGGCCATGAGCAGTTCTTC. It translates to CASSKEVRGNLGHEQFF.

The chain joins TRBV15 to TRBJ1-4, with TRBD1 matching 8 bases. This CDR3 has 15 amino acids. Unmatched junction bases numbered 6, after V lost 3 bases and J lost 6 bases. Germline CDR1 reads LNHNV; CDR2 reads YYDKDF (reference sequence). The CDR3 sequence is CATSSRQGMYEKLFF. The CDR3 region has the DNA TGTGCCACCAGCAGTAGACAGGGGATGTATGAAAAACTGTTTTTT.

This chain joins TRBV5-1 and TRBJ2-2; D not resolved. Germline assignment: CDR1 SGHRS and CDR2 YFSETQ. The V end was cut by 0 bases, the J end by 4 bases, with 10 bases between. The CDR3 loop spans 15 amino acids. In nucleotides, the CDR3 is TGCGCCAGCAGCTTGGCCCCGGGTACCACCGGGGAGCTGTTTTTT. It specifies CASSLAPGTTGELFF.

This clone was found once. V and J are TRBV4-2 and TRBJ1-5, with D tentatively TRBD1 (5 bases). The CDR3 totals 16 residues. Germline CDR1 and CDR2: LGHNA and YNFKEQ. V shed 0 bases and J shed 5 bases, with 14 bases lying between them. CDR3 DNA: TGTGCCAGCAGCCAAGATCCGACGACAGACTATCAGCCCCAGCATTTT. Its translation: CASSQDPTTDYQPQHF.

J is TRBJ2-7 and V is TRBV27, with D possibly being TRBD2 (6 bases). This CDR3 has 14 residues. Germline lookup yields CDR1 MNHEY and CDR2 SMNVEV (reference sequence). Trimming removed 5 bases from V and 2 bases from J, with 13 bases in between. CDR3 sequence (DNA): TGTGCCAGCAGTCCGACTAGTCTACCCTACGAGCAGTACTTC. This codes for CASSPTSLPYEQYF.

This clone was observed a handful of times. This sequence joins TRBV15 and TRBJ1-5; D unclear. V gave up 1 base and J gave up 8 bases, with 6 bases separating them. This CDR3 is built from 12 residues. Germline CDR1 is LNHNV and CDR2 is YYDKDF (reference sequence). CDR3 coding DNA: TGTGCCACCAGCAGAGGAGAGGAGCCCCAGCATTTT. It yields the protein CATSRGEEPQHF.

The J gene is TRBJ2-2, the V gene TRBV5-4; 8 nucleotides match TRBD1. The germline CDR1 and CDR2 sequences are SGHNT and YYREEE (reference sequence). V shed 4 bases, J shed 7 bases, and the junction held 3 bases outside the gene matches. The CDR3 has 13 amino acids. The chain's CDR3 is CASSITGGGELFF. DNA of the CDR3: TGTGCCAGCAGCATAACAGGGGGCGGGGAGCTGTTTTTT. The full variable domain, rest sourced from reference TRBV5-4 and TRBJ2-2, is ETGVTQSPTHLIKTRGQQVTLRCSSQSGHNTVSWYQQALGQGPQFIFQYYREEENGRGNFPPRFSGLQFPNYSSELNVNALELDDSALYLCASSITGGGELFFGEGSRLTVL.

CDR3 coding DNA: TGCGCCAGCAGCTTGTCTTCCGGGACTGGCACCTACAATGAGCAGTTCTTC. This gives the protein CASSLSSGTGTYNEQFF. The chain couples TRBV5-1 to TRBJ2-1; a possible D gene is TRBD2 (6 bases). Trimming left V 1 base short and J 2 bases short, with 16 bases between. The CDR3 is 17 amino acids. Germline CDR1 reads SGHRS; CDR2 reads YFSETQ.

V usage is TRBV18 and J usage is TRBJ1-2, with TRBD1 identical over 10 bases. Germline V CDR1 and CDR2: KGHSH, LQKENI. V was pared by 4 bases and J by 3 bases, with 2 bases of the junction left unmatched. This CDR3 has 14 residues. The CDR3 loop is CASSLGTGDYGYTF. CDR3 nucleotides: TGTGCCAGCTCACTGGGGACAGGGGACTATGGCTACACCTTC.

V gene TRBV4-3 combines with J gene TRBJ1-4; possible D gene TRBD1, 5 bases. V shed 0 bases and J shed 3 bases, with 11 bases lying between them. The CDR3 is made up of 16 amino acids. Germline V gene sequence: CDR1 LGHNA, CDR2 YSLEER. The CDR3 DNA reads TGCGCCAGCAGCCAAGATCTTTACAGGCCTAATGAAAAACTGTTTTTT. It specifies CASSQDLYRPNEKLFF.

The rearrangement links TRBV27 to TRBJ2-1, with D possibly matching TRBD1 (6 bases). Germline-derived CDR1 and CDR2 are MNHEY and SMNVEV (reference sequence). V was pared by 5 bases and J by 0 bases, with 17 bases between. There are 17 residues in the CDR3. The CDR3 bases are TGTGCCAGCAGTCGACGGTGGACAGACATCTCCTACAATGAGCAGTTCTTC. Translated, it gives CASSRRWTDISYNEQFF.

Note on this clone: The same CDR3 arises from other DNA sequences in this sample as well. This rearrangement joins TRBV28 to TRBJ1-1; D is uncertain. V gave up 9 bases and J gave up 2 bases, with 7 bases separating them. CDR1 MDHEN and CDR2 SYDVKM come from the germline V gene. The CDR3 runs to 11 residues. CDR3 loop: CASRGNTEAFF. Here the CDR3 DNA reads TGTGCCAGTCGAGGTAACACTGAAGCTTTCTTT.

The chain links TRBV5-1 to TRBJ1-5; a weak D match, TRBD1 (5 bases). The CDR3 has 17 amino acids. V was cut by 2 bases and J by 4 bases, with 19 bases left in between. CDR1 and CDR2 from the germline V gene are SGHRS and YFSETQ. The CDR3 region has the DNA TGCGCCAGCAGCTTAGGGGTCTCAGGCGTAGGAAATCAGCCCCAGCATTTT. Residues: CASSLGVSGVGNQPQHF.

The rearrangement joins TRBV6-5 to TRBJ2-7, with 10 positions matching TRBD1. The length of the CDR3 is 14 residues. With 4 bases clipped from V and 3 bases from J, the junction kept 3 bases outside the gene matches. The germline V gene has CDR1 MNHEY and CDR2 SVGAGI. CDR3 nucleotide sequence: TGTGCCAGCAGTTTCCGGGACAGGGGCTACGAGCAGTACTTC. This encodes CASSFRDRGYEQYF.

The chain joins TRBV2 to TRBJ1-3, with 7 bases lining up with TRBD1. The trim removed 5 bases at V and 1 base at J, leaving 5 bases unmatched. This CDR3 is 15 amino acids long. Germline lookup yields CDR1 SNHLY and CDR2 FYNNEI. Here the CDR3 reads CASSFGTASGNTIYF. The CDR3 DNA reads TGTGCCAGCAGTTTCGGGACAGCTTCTGGAAACACCATATATTTT.

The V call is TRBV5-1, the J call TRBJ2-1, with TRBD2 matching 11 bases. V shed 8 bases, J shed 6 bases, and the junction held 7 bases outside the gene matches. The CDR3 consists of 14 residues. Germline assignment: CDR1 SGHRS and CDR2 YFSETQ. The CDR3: CASLGTSGSNEQFF. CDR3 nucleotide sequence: TGCGCCAGTCTTGGCACTAGCGGGAGCAATGAGCAGTTCTTC.

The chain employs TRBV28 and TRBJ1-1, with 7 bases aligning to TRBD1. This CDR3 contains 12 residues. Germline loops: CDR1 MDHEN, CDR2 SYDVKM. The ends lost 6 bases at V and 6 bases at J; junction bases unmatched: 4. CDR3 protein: CASRTTGAEAFF. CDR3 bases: TGTGCCAGCAGGACTACAGGGGCTGAAGCTTTCTTT.

DNA for the CDR3: TGTGCCAGCAGCCGTACGCTATCGACAGGGAAGGAGCGGGCGGTTGAGCAGTTCTTC. The encoded protein is CASSRTLSTGKERAVEQFF. The chain employs TRBV11-3 and TRBJ2-1; a weak D match, TRBD1 (7 bases). Germline V gives CDR1 SGHNT, CDR2 YENEEA. The CDR3 covers 19 residues. With 5 bases removed from V and 9 bases from J, the gap between germline ends came to 32 bases. Full variable domain (missing parts from reference TRBV11-3 and TRBJ2-1): EAGVVQSPRYKIIEKKQPVAFWCNPISGHNTLYWYLQNLGQGPELLIRYENEEAVDDSQLPKDRFSAERLKGVDSTLKIQPAELGDSAVYLCASSRTLSTGKERAVEQFFGPGTRLTVL.

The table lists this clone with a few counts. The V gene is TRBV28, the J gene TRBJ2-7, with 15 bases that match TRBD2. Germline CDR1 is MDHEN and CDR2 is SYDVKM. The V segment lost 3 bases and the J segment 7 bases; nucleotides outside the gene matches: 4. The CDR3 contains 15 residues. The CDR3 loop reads CASSFPGLAGGEQYF. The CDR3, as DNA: TGTGCCAGCAGTTTCCCGGGACTAGCGGGGGGAGAGCAGTACTTC.

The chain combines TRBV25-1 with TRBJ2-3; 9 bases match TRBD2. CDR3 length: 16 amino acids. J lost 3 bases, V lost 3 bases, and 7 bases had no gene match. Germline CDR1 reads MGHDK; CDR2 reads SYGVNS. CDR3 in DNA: TGTGCCAGCAGTGATCACCAGCGGGGGGCGACAGATACGCAGTATTTT. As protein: CASSDHQRGATDTQYF.

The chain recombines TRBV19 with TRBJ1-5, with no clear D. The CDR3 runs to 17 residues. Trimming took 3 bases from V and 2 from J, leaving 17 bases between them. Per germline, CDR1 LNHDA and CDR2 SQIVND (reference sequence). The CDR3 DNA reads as TGTGCCAGTAGTATTGGGAGTCGGTTTGAGGGCAATCAGCCCCAGCATTTT. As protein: CASSIGSRFEGNQPQHF. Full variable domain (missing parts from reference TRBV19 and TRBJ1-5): DGGITQSPKYLFRKEGQNVTLSCEQNLNHDAMYWYRQDPGQGLRLIYYSQIVNDFQKGDIAEGYSVSREKKESFPLTVTSAQKNPTAFYLCASSIGSRFEGNQPQHFGDGTRLSIL.

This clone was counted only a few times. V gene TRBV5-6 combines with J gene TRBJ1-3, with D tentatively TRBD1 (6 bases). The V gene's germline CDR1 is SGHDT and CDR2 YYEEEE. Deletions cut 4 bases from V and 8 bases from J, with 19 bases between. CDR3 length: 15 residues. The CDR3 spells CASSKDPGVGDTIYF. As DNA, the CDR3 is TGTGCCAGCAGCAAAGACCCAGGGGTCGGGGACACCATATATTTT.

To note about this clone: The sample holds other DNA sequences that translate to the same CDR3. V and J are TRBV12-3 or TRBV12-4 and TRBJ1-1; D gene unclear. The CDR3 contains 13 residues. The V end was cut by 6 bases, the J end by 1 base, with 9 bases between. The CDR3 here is CASSLTENTEAFF. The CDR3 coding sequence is TGTGCCAGCAGCCTTACAGAGAACACTGAAGCTTTCTTT.

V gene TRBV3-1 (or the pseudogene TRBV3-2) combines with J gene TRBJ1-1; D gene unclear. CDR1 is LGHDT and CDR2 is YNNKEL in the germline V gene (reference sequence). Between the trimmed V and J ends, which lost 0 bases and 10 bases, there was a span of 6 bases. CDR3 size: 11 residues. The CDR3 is CASSQEGRAFF. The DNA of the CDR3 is TGTGCCAGCAGCCAAGAGGGGAGAGCTTTCTTT.

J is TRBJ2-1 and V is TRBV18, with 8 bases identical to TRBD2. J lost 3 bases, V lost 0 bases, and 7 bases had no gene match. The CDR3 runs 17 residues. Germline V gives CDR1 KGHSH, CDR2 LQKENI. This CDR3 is CASSPPGVGTSYNEQFF. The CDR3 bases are TGTGCCAGCTCACCACCGGGAGTTGGGACTAGCTACAATGAGCAGTTCTTC.

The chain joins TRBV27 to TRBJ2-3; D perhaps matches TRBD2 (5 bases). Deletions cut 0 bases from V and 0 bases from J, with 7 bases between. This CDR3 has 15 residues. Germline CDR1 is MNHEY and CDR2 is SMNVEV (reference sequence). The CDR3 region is CASSLSSGSTDTQYF. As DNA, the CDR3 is TGTGCCAGCAGTTTATCGTCGGGAAGCACAGATACGCAGTATTTT.

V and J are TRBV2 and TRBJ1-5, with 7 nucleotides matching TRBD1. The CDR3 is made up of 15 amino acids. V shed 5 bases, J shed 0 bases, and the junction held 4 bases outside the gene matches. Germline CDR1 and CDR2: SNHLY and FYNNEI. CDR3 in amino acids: CASSRGQNSNQPQHF. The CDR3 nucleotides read TGTGCCAGCAGTCGGGGACAGAATAGCAATCAGCCCCAGCATTTT.

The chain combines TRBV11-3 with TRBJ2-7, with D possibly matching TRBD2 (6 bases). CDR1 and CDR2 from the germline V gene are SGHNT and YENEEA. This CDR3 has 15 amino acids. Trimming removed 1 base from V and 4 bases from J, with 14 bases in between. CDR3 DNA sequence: TGTGCCAGCAGCTTAGTTCCGGGACTGGAGTACGAGCAGTACTTC. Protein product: CASSLVPGLEYEQYF.

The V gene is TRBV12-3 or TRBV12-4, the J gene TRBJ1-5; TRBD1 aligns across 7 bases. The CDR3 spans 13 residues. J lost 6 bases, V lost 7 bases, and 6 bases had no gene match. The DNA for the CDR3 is TGTGCCAGCACCTGGACAGGTATTCAGCCCCAGCATTTT. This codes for CASTWTGIQPQHF.

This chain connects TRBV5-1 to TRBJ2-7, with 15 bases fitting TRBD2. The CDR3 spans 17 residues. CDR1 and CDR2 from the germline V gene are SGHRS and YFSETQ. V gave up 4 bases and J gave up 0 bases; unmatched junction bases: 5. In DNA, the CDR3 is TGCGCCAGCAGCCTTGGGACTAGCGGGAGGATCTCCTACGAGCAGTACTTC. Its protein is CASSLGTSGRISYEQYF.